These 32 T cell receptor beta chains were all obtained from the same sample, sequenced in a study of cytomegalovirus exposure and HLA in healthy donors. PCR amplification relied on 60 Vbeta primers (plus 13 Jbeta primers). Clones were sequenced by immunoSEQ multiplex PCR, and TCRdb holds only the in-frame ones, with some missing. Found here are roughly 180,000 clones, roughly 80% of them singletons; the top ten hold 2.4%. The sample was PBMCs. These receptor sequences come from a male donor in good health and CMV-seronegative.

The chain joins TRBV19 to TRBJ2-1, with no clear D. In germline, CDR1 is LNHDA, CDR2 SQIVND (reference sequence). V was pared by 8 bases and J by 7 bases, with 15 bases between. This CDR3 has 13 residues. The CDR3 spells CASFSYNKNEQFF. CDR3 sequence (DNA): TGTGCCAGTTTCAGTTATAACAAGAATGAGCAGTTCTTC.

This sequence joins TRBV9 and TRBJ2-1; TRBD2 matches at 7 bases. The CDR3 is 17 residues long. Trimming at V came to 0 bases and at J to 4 bases, leaving 10 bases not matched to a gene. Per germline, CDR1 SGDLS and CDR2 YYNGEE. The CDR3 bases are TGTGCCAGCAGCGTAGGGGCCACGCGGGAGCTTTACAATGAGCAGTTCTTC. Protein product: CASSVGATRELYNEQFF.

V is TRBV10-3 and J is TRBJ2-3; TRBD2 matches at 10 bases. CDR1 is ENHRY and CDR2 is SYGVKD in the germline V gene. This CDR3 is built from 13 residues. Trimming cost V 3 bases and J 6 bases; bases outside gene matches: 0. CDR3 in amino acids: CAISDSGRDTQYF. In nucleotides, the CDR3 is TGTGCCATCAGTGATAGCGGGAGGGATACGCAGTATTTT.

V usage is TRBV28 and J usage is TRBJ1-1; D might be TRBD1 (5 bases). The V gene's germline CDR1 is MDHEN and CDR2 SYDVKM. The length of the CDR3 is 19 residues. The V end was cut by 5 bases, the J end by 2 bases, with 27 bases between. The CDR3 DNA is TGTGCCAGCAGTCCCACTAACCTCCGACAGCGCTCGTATAACACTGAAGCTTTCTTT. Amino acids: CASSPTNLRQRSYNTEAFF.

The chain employs TRBV10-3 and TRBJ2-2; a weak D match, TRBD2 (5 bases). V was pared by 0 bases and J by 6 bases, with 11 bases between. The CDR3 sequence is 15 residues long. Germline values: CDR1 ENHRY, CDR2 SYGVKD. DNA for the CDR3: TGTGCCATCAGTGAGTCGGGGAGCCAGGCCGGGGAGCTGTTTTTT. Amino acid sequence: CAISESGSQAGELFF.

This clone is a singleton in its sample. V is TRBV30 and J is TRBJ2-5; 11 nucleotides line up with TRBD2. This CDR3 is 16 amino acids long. Germline CDR1 and CDR2: GTSNPN and SVGIG (reference sequence). Unmatched junction bases numbered 5, after V lost 1 base and J lost 1 base. CDR3 sequence: CAWSGTSGGFQETQYF. The CDR3 nucleotides read TGTGCCTGGAGTGGAACTAGCGGGGGTTTCCAAGAGACCCAGTACTTC.

The CDR3 nucleotides are TGTGCCAGCAGCCCCCCCGACAGGGACACTGAAGCTTTCTTT. It is translated as CASSPPDRDTEAFF. V usage is TRBV7-9 and J usage is TRBJ1-1, with 7 bases aligning to TRBD1. Germline CDR1 is SEHNR and CDR2 is FQNEAQ (reference sequence). This CDR3 has 14 residues. The ends lost 5 bases at V and 3 bases at J; junction bases unmatched: 6.

The chain carries TRBV4-1 and TRBJ2-7; D perhaps matches TRBD2 (5 bases). Germline V gives CDR1 MGHRA, CDR2 YSYEKL. The V end was cut by 0 bases, the J end by 0 bases, with 12 bases between. This CDR3 comprises 16 residues. CDR3 sequence: CASSQDFGESSYEQYF. DNA of the CDR3: TGCGCCAGCAGCCAAGATTTTGGGGAGAGCTCCTACGAGCAGTACTTC.

The chain couples TRBV7-9 to TRBJ1-2; 7 nucleotides line up with TRBD1. The CDR3 length is 14 residues. The trim removed 2 bases at V and 2 bases at J, leaving 2 bases unmatched. The germline CDR1 and CDR2 sequences are SEHNR and FQNEAQ (reference sequence). The chain's CDR3 is CASSLTGANYGYTF. CDR3 nucleotides: TGTGCCAGCAGCTTAACAGGGGCGAACTATGGCTACACCTTC.

The chain recombines TRBV7-2 with TRBJ2-1, with TRBD2 as a possible D gene (6 bases). Germline values: CDR1 SGHTA, CDR2 FQGNSA. There are 18 residues in the CDR3. Trimming pared 3 bases from V and 5 bases from J, leaving 23 bases between. The CDR3: CASSFEARSRGTDNEQFF. CDR3 coding DNA: TGTGCCAGCAGCTTCGAGGCGAGATCGCGGGGTACCGACAATGAGCAGTTCTTC.

Regarding this clone: The same CDR3 is also encoded by other DNA sequences in this sample. The chain employs TRBV9 and TRBJ2-5, with a tentative D call TRBD2 (6 bases). Deletions cut 0 bases from V and 5 bases from J, with 8 bases between. Germline CDR1 reads SGDLS; CDR2 reads YYNGEE. This CDR3 comprises 13 residues. The CDR3 spells CASSVVGGETQYF. CDR3 coding DNA: TGTGCCAGCAGCGTAGTAGGAGGGGAGACCCAGTACTTC.

J is TRBJ2-1 and V is TRBV7-2; 15 bases align to TRBD2. Germline-derived CDR1 and CDR2 are SGHTA and FQGNSA. The trim removed 2 bases at V and 2 bases at J, leaving 1 base unmatched. The CDR3 is 17 residues long. The CDR3 loop is CASSLRTSGGAYNEQFF. CDR3 sequence (DNA): TGTGCCAGCAGCTTACGGACTAGCGGGGGGGCCTACAATGAGCAGTTCTTC.

The V gene is TRBV28, the J gene TRBJ2-7; 10 nucleotides align to TRBD1. With V trimmed by 5 bases and J by 2 bases, 9 bases remained unmatched. This CDR3 contains 16 residues. Germline V gives CDR1 MDHEN, CDR2 SYDVKM. CDR3 nucleotides: TGTGCCAGCAGTATAACTCTCGGGACAGGGGCCTACGAGCAGTACTTC. Its translation is CASSITLGTGAYEQYF. Filled out from reference TRBV28 and TRBJ2-7, the complete variable domain reads DVKVTQSSRYLVKRTGEKVFLECVQDMDHENMFWYRQDPGLGLRLIYFSYDVKMKEKGDIPEGYSVSREKKERFSLILESASTNQTSMYLCASSITLGTGAYEQYFGPGTRLTVT.

This clone was seen only once. The chain links TRBV5-4 to TRBJ2-7; 9 nucleotides line up with TRBD1. V shed 4 bases, J shed 5 bases, and the junction held 4 bases outside the gene matches. The CDR3 spans 13 residues. Per the germline V gene, CDR1 is SGHNT and CDR2 is YYREEE (reference sequence). Here the CDR3 reads CASSRTGEHEQYF. DNA for the CDR3: TGTGCCAGCAGCAGGACAGGGGAACACGAGCAGTACTTC.

Details on this clone: Additional DNA sequences in this sample encode the identical CDR3. J is TRBJ2-1 and V is TRBV29-1, with 8 nucleotides matching TRBD1. The CDR3 runs 16 residues. Germline assignment: CDR1 SQVTM and CDR2 ANQGSEA. Trimming cost V 1 base and J 7 bases; bases outside gene matches: 12. The DNA of the CDR3 is TGCAGCGTTGAAGTACCCGGACAGGGAGCAAAAAATGAGCAGTTCTTC. It encodes CSVEVPGQGAKNEQFF.

This clone was found a few times. V gene TRBV5-1 combines with J gene TRBJ2-3; TRBD1 agrees at 9 bases. The ends lost 3 bases at V and 0 bases at J; junction bases unmatched: 5. Germline CDR1 SGHRS, CDR2 YFSETQ. This CDR3 contains 16 residues. The CDR3 region has the DNA TGCGCCAGCAGCTGGAGGGGGACAGGGAGCACAGATACGCAGTATTTT. Protein: CASSWRGTGSTDTQYF.

The chain links TRBV27 to TRBJ2-1; D is perhaps TRBD2 (6 bases). The CDR3 totals 15 residues. The germline gives CDR1 MNHEY, CDR2 SMNVEV (reference sequence). V lost 0 bases, J lost 9 bases, and 15 bases lay in between. The CDR3 here is CASSLSRRGGSEQFF. The CDR3 DNA reads as TGTGCCAGCAGTTTATCCCGGAGGGGCGGCAGTGAGCAGTTCTTC.

The rearrangement joins TRBV5-4 to TRBJ2-1; 7 bases fit TRBD1. The CDR3 spans 15 residues. Germline-derived CDR1 and CDR2 are SGHNT and YYREEE (reference sequence). V shed 4 bases and J 5 bases; nucleotides not matched to a gene: 9. CDR3 protein: CASSAQGGLHNEQFF. Here the CDR3 DNA reads TGTGCCAGCAGCGCCCAAGGGGGCCTTCACAATGAGCAGTTCTTC. Looking up the rest from reference TRBV5-4 and TRBJ2-1 gives the full variable domain: ETGVTQSPTHLIKTRGQQVTLRCSSQSGHNTVSWYQQALGQGPQFIFQYYREEENGRGNFPPRFSGLQFPNYSSELNVNALELDDSALYLCASSAQGGLHNEQFFGPGTRLTVL.

The V gene is TRBV7-8, the J gene TRBJ1-5, with TRBD1 matching 8 bases. Germline V lookup: CDR1 SGHVS, CDR2 FQNEAQ. After removal of 1 base from V and 6 bases from J, the junction contained 5 bases not matched to a gene. The CDR3 runs to 15 residues. In DNA, the CDR3 is TGTGCCAGCAGCTTAGTCGCAGGGGGCGTTCAGCCCCAGCATTTT. Translating it yields CASSLVAGGVQPQHF.

This chain uses TRBV9 with TRBJ2-2; D unresolved. Between the trimmed V and J ends, which lost 0 bases and 0 bases, there was a span of 9 bases. Germline values: CDR1 SGDLS, CDR2 YYNGEE. The CDR3 length is 16 residues. The CDR3 sequence: CASSVDVQPNTGELFF. CDR3 DNA sequence: TGTGCCAGCAGCGTAGATGTACAGCCGAACACCGGGGAGCTGTTTTTT.

The chain has TRBV28 and TRBJ2-3, with D possibly TRBD2 on 6 matching bases. Germline V lookup: CDR1 MDHEN, CDR2 SYDVKM. This CDR3 contains 17 residues. Between the trimmed V and J ends, which lost 5 bases and 7 bases, there was a span of 25 bases. The CDR3 DNA is TGTGCCAGCAGTCCCCATTCTGGGGCGGGGCATTCATATACGCAGTATTTT. Translating gives CASSPHSGAGHSYTQYF.

The V call is TRBV29-1, the J call TRBJ2-7, with 7 bases fitting TRBD1. The V gene end was trimmed by 2 bases and the J gene end by 7 bases; junction bases not matched to a gene: 8. The CDR3 loop spans 13 amino acids. The germline V gene encodes CDR1 SQVTM and CDR2 ANQGSEA. CDR3 protein: CSVEKTGFGEQYF. The CDR3 DNA reads TGCAGCGTTGAAAAGACAGGGTTCGGAGAGCAGTACTTC.

The DNA for the CDR3 is TGTGCCAGTAGTGAACTAGCGGGAGTCGAAGAGCAGTACTTC. Encoded protein: CASSELAGVEEQYF. The chain joins TRBV19 to TRBJ2-7, with 11 bases matching TRBD2. The germline gives CDR1 LNHDA, CDR2 SQIVND (reference sequence). The V and J ends lost 5 bases and 7 bases, in that order; junction bases with no gene match: 7. The CDR3 extends over 14 amino acids.

The rearrangement links TRBV4-3 to TRBJ2-7, with a weak D call TRBD1 (5 bases). CDR1 and CDR2 from the germline V gene are LGHNA and YSLEER. This CDR3 comprises 13 residues. Deletions cut 1 base from V and 5 bases from J, with 9 bases between. The CDR3 nucleotides read TGCGCCAGCAGCCAAGCCCTAGGGGACGAGCAGTACTTC. It translates to CASSQALGDEQYF.

The V call is TRBV4-1, the J call TRBJ2-2; 9 nucleotides agree with TRBD2. V shed 2 bases and J 1 base; nucleotides not matched to a gene: 2. The CDR3 contains 16 residues. The germline CDR1 and CDR2 sequences are MGHRA and YSYEKL. The DNA for the CDR3 is TGCGCCAGCAGCCAACTAGCGGGGAAGAACACCGGGGAGCTGTTTTTT. It is translated as CASSQLAGKNTGELFF.

This clone has just a few counts. V gene TRBV6-1 combines with J gene TRBJ1-6, with 8 nucleotides matching TRBD1. After removal of 6 bases from V and 9 bases from J, the junction contained 10 bases not matched to a gene. Germline CDR1 and CDR2: MNHNS and SASEGT. CDR3 length equals 15 residues. CDR3 region: CASSAGLTGVSPLHF. The DNA of the CDR3 is TGTGCCAGCAGCGCTGGTTTGACAGGGGTTTCACCCCTCCACTTT.

The V gene is TRBV9, the J gene TRBJ2-2; TRBD1 is a possible D gene (8 bases). This CDR3 is built from 15 residues. Germline V gene data show CDR1 as SGDLS and CDR2 as YYNGEE. V lost 2 bases and J lost 5, with 13 bases in between. The CDR3 sequence is CASSVYRGGTGELFF. CDR3 nucleotide sequence: TGTGCCAGCAGCGTTTACAGGGGGGGTACCGGGGAGCTGTTTTTT. Based on the CDR3 plus reference TRBV9 and TRBJ2-2, the full variable domain is DSGVTQTPKHLITATGQRVTLRCSPRSGDLSVYWYQQSLDQGLQFLIQYYNGEERAKGNILERFSAQQFPDLHSELNLSSLELGDSALYFCASSVYRGGTGELFFGEGSRLTVL.

This chain uses TRBV7-2 with TRBJ1-2; TRBD1 might be the D (6 bases). Trimming cost V 0 bases and J 5 bases, with 22 bases left between them. CDR1 and CDR2 from the germline V gene are SGHTA and FQGNSA. The CDR3 is 18 residues long. In nucleotides, the CDR3 is TGTGCCAGCAGCTTAGCGCCTGCAGGGGTGAGGGTAGGGTATGGCTACACCTTC. It translates to CASSLAPAGVRVGYGYTF.

V usage is TRBV7-9 and J usage is TRBJ2-7, with D possibly being TRBD2 (5 bases). The V gene's germline CDR1 is SEHNR and CDR2 FQNEAQ (reference sequence). The V gene lost 2 bases and the J gene lost 3 bases, with 11 bases spanning the gap. The CDR3 is 14 amino acids. The CDR3 nucleotides are TGTGCCAGCAGCTTAAGACTCGGGGTCTACGAGCAGTACTTC. Protein sequence: CASSLRLGVYEQYF.

The rearrangement uses TRBV29-1 and TRBJ2-5, with D tentatively TRBD1 (6 bases). The CDR3 has 11 amino acids. From germline, CDR1 is SQVTM and CDR2 ANQGSEA. Trimming cost V 7 bases and J 5 bases, with 11 bases left between them. The CDR3, as DNA: TGCAGCGAGGGGGTGGGGGAGACCCAGTACTTC. This codes for CSEGVGETQYF.

The V call is TRBV7-6, the J call TRBJ2-2, with a possible D match to TRBD2 (7 bases). The CDR3 is 16 residues long. The V gene's germline CDR1 is SGHVS and CDR2 FNYEAQ. Trimming left V 5 bases short and J 8 bases short, with 21 bases between. Here the CDR3 reads CASSDLAEGVFGELFF. In DNA, the CDR3 is TGTGCCAGCAGCGATCTAGCGGAGGGGGTTTTTGGGGAGCTGTTTTTT. Using reference TRBV7-6 and TRBJ2-2 for the parts outside the CDR3, the full variable domain is GAGVSQSPRYKVTKRGQDVALRCDPISGHVSLYWYRQALGQGPEFLTYFNYEAQQDKSGLPNDRFSAERPEGSISTLTIQRTEQRDSAMYRCASSDLAEGVFGELFFGEGSRLTVL.

This clone came up a few times. The chain combines TRBV25-1 with TRBJ1-1; a weak D match, TRBD1 (5 bases). Germline loops: CDR1 MGHDK, CDR2 SYGVNS. V lost 8 bases to trimming and J lost 1 base, with 11 bases between them. This CDR3 is 13 amino acids long. CDR3 bases: TGTGCCAGCGGGGGGTTTGGGAACACTGAAGCTTTCTTT. Encoded protein: CASGGFGNTEAFF.